This T cell receptor (beta chain) was observed in a study of shared clonotypes between healthy human individuals. CDR3 size: 14 residues. Germline loops: CDR1 SQVTM, CDR2 ANQGSEA. With 2 bases removed from V and 5 bases from J, the gap between germline ends came to 13 bases. It was CD45RO-negative cells, positively selected for CCR7, that made up naive CD8 cells, with terminally differentiated effector memory CD45RA+ cells excluded. Clones were read by immunoSEQ multiplex PCR, and TCRdb kept only the in-frame ones, dropping some. The data hold approximately 740,000 clones, with around 93% observed a single time.

The sequence derives from a man younger than 45 in good health. This rearrangement joins TRBV29-1 to TRBJ2-1; no reliable D call. The sequenced sample was naive CD8+ T cells sorted from blood. This CDR3 is CSVEWPNLHNEQFF. The CDR3 DNA sequence: TGCAGCGTTGAATGGCCGAACTTACACAATGAGCAGTTCTTC.